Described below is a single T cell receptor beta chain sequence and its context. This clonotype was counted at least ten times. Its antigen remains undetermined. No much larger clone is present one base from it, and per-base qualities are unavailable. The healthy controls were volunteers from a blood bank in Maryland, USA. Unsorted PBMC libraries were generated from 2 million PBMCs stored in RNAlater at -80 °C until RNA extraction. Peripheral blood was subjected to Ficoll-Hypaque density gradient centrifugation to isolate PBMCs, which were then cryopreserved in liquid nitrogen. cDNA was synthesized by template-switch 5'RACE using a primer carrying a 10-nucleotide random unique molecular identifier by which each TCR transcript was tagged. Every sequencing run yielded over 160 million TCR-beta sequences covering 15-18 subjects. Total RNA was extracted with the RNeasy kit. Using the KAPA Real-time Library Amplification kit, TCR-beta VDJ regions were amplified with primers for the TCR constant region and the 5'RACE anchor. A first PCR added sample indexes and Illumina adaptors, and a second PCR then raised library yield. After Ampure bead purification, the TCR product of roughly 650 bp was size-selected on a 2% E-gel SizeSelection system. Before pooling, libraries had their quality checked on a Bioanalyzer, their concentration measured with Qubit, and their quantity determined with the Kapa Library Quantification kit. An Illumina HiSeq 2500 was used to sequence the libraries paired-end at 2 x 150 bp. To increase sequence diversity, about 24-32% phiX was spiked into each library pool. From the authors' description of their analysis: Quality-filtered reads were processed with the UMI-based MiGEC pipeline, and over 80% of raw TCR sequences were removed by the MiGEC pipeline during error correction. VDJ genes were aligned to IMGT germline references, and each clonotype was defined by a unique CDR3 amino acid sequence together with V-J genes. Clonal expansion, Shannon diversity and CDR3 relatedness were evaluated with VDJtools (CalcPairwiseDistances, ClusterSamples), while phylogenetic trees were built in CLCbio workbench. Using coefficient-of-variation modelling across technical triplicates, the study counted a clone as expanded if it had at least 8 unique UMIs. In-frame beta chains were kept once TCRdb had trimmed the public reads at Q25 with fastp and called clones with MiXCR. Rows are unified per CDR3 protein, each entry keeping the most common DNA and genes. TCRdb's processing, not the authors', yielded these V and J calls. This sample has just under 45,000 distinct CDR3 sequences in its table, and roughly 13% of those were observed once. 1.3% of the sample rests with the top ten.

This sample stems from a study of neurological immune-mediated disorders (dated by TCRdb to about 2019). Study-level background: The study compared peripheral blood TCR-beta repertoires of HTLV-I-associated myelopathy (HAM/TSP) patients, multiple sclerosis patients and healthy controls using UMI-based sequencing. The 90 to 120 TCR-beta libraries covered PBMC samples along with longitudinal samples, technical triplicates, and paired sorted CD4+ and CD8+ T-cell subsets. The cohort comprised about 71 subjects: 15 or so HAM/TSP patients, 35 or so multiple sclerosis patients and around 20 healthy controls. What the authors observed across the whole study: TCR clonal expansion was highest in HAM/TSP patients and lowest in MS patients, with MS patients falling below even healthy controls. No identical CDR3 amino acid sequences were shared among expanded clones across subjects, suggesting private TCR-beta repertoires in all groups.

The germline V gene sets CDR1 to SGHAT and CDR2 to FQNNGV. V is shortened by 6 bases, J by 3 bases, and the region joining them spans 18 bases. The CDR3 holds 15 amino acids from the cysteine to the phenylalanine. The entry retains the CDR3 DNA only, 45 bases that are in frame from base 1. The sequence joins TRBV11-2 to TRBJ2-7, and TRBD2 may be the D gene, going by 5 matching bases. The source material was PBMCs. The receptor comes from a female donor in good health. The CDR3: CASSLRTAGLYEQYF. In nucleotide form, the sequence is TGTGCCAGCAGTTTACGGACGGCGGGCCTCTACGAGCAGTACTTC.